This TCR beta chain was sequenced during a study of cytomegalovirus exposure and HLA in healthy donors. Across the whole study: Genotyping of some 390 donors showed that 70% to 90% belonged to the Caucasian-associated ancestry cluster. Whole-study findings and limits: Reports described diagnosis of cytomegalovirus status by the classifier as highly specific and sensitive.

A word on this clone: The antigen is unknown.

PCR primers comprised 60 Vbeta and 13 Jbeta primers. TCRdb's table, derived via immunoSEQ multiplex PCR, lists solely in-frame clones and lacks some. The sample carries around 180,000 clones, roughly 90% recorded once. Healthy donors of bone marrow made up the group. Although they were nominally healthy when sampled, donors likely had unrecorded immune exposures. J was trimmed by 4 bases and V by 8 bases; bases with no gene match: 0. The CDR3 has 13 residues. Germline V gene data show CDR1 as ENHRY and CDR2 as SYGVKD. Source material: PBMCs. The chain combines TRBV10-3 with TRBJ2-1; 12 positions match TRBD2. This TCR derives from a girl under three years old in good health and CMV-seronegative. The CDR3 bases are TGTGCCATCGGACTAGCGGGATACAATGAGCAGTTCTTC. Protein: CAIGLAGYNEQFF.